Included here is one T cell receptor beta chain sequence, with context. Its antigen is not identified. This sample is drawn from a study of cytomegalovirus exposure and HLA in healthy donors. Amplification used 60 Vbeta primers and 13 Jbeta primers. This table comes from immunoSEQ multiplex PCR, and its TCRdb copy is limited to in-frame clones, with some not included. The data contain some 250,000 clones, 82% of them singletons. CDR3 length equals 14 residues. Germline CDR1 MNHEY, CDR2 SVGAGI. The V gene lost 2 bases and the J gene lost 2 bases, with 9 bases spanning the gap. The study's findings and limits: Later analysis revealed greater clonal expansion in HLA-associated TCR beta chains than in equally common others. A list of approximately 150 TCR beta chains associated with cytomegalovirus was given.

This sequence originates from a woman aged 40-49 years in good health and CMV-seropositive. V is TRBV6-5 and J is TRBJ1-1; a weak D match, TRBD1 (6 bases). Sequencing was carried out using PBMCs. The CDR3 region is CASSYRDINTEAFF. In DNA, the CDR3 is TGTGCCAGCAGTTACCGGGACATAAACACTGAAGCTTTCTTT.